The TCR beta chain under discussion was sequenced for a study of identical twins. General observations from the study: Excess low generation probability was seen in twin-shared out-of-frame alpha sequences. Weaker excess twin sharing was seen among beta out-of-frame sequences.

This CDR3 is 14 amino acids long. The germline V gene encodes CDR1 GTSNPN and CDR2 SVGIG (reference sequence). The junction had 1 base not matched to a gene; V was cut back by 0 bases and J by 6 bases. MiXCR, applied by TCRdb to the 5' RACE reads, yields one record per CDR3 protein. The sample carries 650,000 to 800,000 distinct CDR3 sequences, less than 10% recorded once. This clonotype was found a few times. The target antigen is unknown. These data are also associated with another study on yellow fever vaccine responses in identical twins.

This receptor was taken from a woman aged 18-30 years in good health. The rearrangement joins TRBV30 to TRBJ2-1, with 11 nucleotides matching TRBD2. Sequencing was carried out using PBMCs. CDR3 sequence reads: CAWSVGLAGNEQFF. In nucleotides, the CDR3 is TGTGCCTGGAGTGTTGGACTAGCGGGCAATGAGCAGTTCTTC. The full variable domain, rest sourced from reference TRBV30 and TRBJ2-1, is SQTIHQWPATLVQPVGSPLSLECTVEGTSNPNLYWYRQAAGRGLQLLFYSVGIGQISSEVPQNLSASRPQDRQFILSSKKLLLSDSGFYLCAWSVGLAGNEQFFGPGTRLTVL.